Shown below are 28 T cell receptor beta chains from a single sample sequenced in a study of T cell changes during pregnancy in multiple sclerosis. Sequencing was performed with immunoSEQ multiplex PCR; in TCRdb, only in-frame clones are kept and a portion is missing. The sample consists of tens of thousands of clones, 80% to 95% of them appearing once. The sample consisted of peripheral blood, taken before pregnancy. These receptor sequences come from a female donor with multiple sclerosis, enrolled in a pregnancy study.

As concerns this clone: One end of the junction is discordant with germline, which a read error may explain. The genes are TRBV7-2 and TRBJ1-5, with D unresolved. This CDR3 spans 17 amino acids. Germline-derived CDR1 and CDR2 are SGHTA and FQGNSA. The CDR3: CASSLHQSRMGNQPRHF. The CDR3 nucleotides are TGTGCCAGCAGCTTACATCAAAGCAGAATGGGCAATCAGCCCCGGCATTTT.

This clone was seen a few times. This rearrangement joins TRBV2 to TRBJ1-1; no clear D. This CDR3 contains 13 residues. Trimming stripped 6 bases from V and 5 bases from J, with 13 bases between. Germline V lookup: CDR1 SNHLY, CDR2 FYNNEI. CDR3 in amino acids: CASRAQTGTEAFF. CDR3 nucleotides: TGTGCCAGCAGGGCTCAAACGGGGACTGAAGCTTTCTTT.

V and J are TRBV9 and TRBJ1-4, with D possibly matching TRBD1 (5 bases). Germline V gives CDR1 SGDLS, CDR2 YYNGEE. The CDR3 sequence is 15 residues long. Trimming removed 3 bases at V and 5 bases at J, with 14 bases between. The CDR3 spells CASSEEGLRNEKLFF. In nucleotides, the CDR3 is TGTGCCAGCAGCGAAGAGGGACTTAGAAATGAAAAACTGTTTTTT.

The V and J genes are TRBV11-2 and TRBJ1-2; 7 nucleotides match TRBD1. Germline assignment: CDR1 SGHAT and CDR2 FQNNGV. There are 13 residues in the CDR3. V lost 3 bases, J lost 7 bases, and 5 bases stayed unmatched. The CDR3 DNA is TGTGCCAGCAGCTTCCCAGGGGGGTCTGGCTACACCTTC. Its translation: CASSFPGGSGYTF.

The V gene is TRBV28, the J gene TRBJ2-5, with TRBD2 matching over 9 bases. This CDR3 is built from 16 residues. Trimming cost V 3 bases and J 0 bases; bases outside gene matches: 5. Per germline, CDR1 MDHEN and CDR2 SYDVKM. In nucleotides, the CDR3 is TGTGCCAGCAGTTTGAGGACTAGCGCGTACCAAGAGACCCAGTACTTC. Translated: CASSLRTSAYQETQYF. Supplemented by reference TRBV28 and TRBJ2-5, the full variable domain reads DVKVTQSSRYLVKRTGEKVFLECVQDMDHENMFWYRQDPGLGLRLIYFSYDVKMKEKGDIPEGYSVSREKKERFSLILESASTNQTSMYLCASSLRTSAYQETQYFGPGTRLLVL.

This clone was seen just once. The rearrangement links TRBV27 to TRBJ2-5; TRBD2 matches 10 bases. Germline V lookup: CDR1 MNHEY, CDR2 SMNVEV (reference sequence). CDR3 length: 19 amino acids. Losses at the gene ends were 7 bases for V and 3 bases for J; bases not matched to a gene: 20. The CDR3 DNA reads as TGTGCCAGCAATTCACTACTGGGGGCTAGCGGGAGTTCAGAAGAGACCCAGTACTTC. This encodes CASNSLLGASGSSEETQYF.

The V and J genes are TRBV5-4 and TRBJ2-1; TRBD2 matches 7 bases. The V and J ends lost 4 bases and 8 bases, in that order; junction bases with no gene match: 15. The CDR3 runs to 16 residues. The germline gives CDR1 SGHNT, CDR2 YYREEE (reference sequence). The CDR3 reads CASSPGAAGVGDEQFF. CDR3 DNA sequence: TGTGCCAGCAGCCCGGGCGCGGCGGGAGTTGGAGATGAGCAGTTCTTC. The full variable domain, in which reference TRBV5-4 and TRBJ2-1 provide the parts outside the CDR3, is ETGVTQSPTHLIKTRGQQVTLRCSSQSGHNTVSWYQQALGQGPQFIFQYYREEENGRGNFPPRFSGLQFPNYSSELNVNALELDDSALYLCASSPGAAGVGDEQFFGPGTRLTVL.

The gene calls are TRBV28 and TRBJ2-7; 10 nucleotides line up with TRBD2. Germline V lookup: CDR1 MDHEN, CDR2 SYDVKM. CDR3 length: 15 residues. The ends lost 3 bases at V and 1 base at J; junction bases unmatched: 3. CDR3 loop: CASSFEGLASYEQYF. The CDR3, as DNA: TGTGCCAGCAGTTTTGAGGGACTAGCGTCCTACGAGCAGTACTTC. Supplemented by reference TRBV28 and TRBJ2-7, the full variable domain reads DVKVTQSSRYLVKRTGEKVFLECVQDMDHENMFWYRQDPGLGLRLIYFSYDVKMKEKGDIPEGYSVSREKKERFSLILESASTNQTSMYLCASSFEGLASYEQYFGPGTRLTVT.

The rearrangement links TRBV7-6 to TRBJ2-2, with 10 bases identical to TRBD2. After removal of 1 base from V and 4 bases from J, the junction contained 3 bases not matched to a gene. Germline V gene lookup returns CDR1 SGHVS and CDR2 FNYEAQ. The CDR3 runs 16 residues. The CDR3, as DNA: TGTGCCAGCAGCTTAGTAGCGGGAGGAACCACCGGGGAGCTGTTTTTT. Its protein is CASSLVAGGTTGELFF.

The chain is built from TRBV2 and TRBJ2-5; possibly TRBD1 for D (5 bases). CDR1 and CDR2 from the germline V gene are SNHLY and FYNNEI. The germline V and J ends were trimmed by 10 bases and 5 bases, with 14 bases remaining between them. The CDR3 is 12 amino acids. DNA of the CDR3: TGTGCCACCCTGGGGCGGTATGAGACCCAGTACTTC. It codes for CATLGRYETQYF.

The rearrangement joins TRBV18 to TRBJ1-5; 9 nucleotides agree with TRBD1. The CDR3 sequence is 14 residues long. The germline V gene has CDR1 KGHSH and CDR2 LQKENI. The J segment lost 9 bases and the V segment lost 4 bases, leaving 7 bases of the junction unmatched. The CDR3 reads CASSLGQGIPPQHF. CDR3 DNA: TGTGCCAGCTCACTGGGACAGGGAATCCCGCCCCAGCATTTT.

The chain uses TRBV11-2 and TRBJ2-7, with 8 bases matching TRBD2. The germline gives CDR1 SGHAT, CDR2 FQNNGV. The CDR3 has 16 residues. The V and J ends lost 0 bases and 5 bases, in that order; junction bases with no gene match: 9. This CDR3 reads CASSLESRGRTNEQYF. DNA of the CDR3: TGTGCCAGCAGCTTAGAAAGCCGCGGGAGGACCAACGAGCAGTACTTC.

The J gene is TRBJ2-1, the V gene TRBV7-9; TRBD2 agrees at 11 bases. The germline V gene has CDR1 SEHNR and CDR2 FQNEAQ (reference sequence). The CDR3 runs to 16 residues. Trimming cost V 5 bases and J 4 bases; bases outside gene matches: 7. CDR3 nucleotide sequence: TGTGCCAGCAGCCAAAGTACTAGCGGGGGATACAATGAGCAGTTCTTC. Its translation: CASSQSTSGGYNEQFF.

The chain uses TRBV28 and TRBJ2-7, with 10 bases aligning to TRBD1. V was pared by 6 bases and J by 3 bases, with 8 bases of the junction left unmatched. The CDR3 spans 15 residues. The germline V gene has CDR1 MDHEN and CDR2 SYDVKM. CDR3 in amino acids: CASRPDRGRIYEQYF. DNA for the CDR3: TGTGCCAGCAGACCTGACAGGGGGCGAATCTACGAGCAGTACTTC. Full variable domain (remainder filled in from reference TRBV28 and TRBJ2-7): DVKVTQSSRYLVKRTGEKVFLECVQDMDHENMFWYRQDPGLGLRLIYFSYDVKMKEKGDIPEGYSVSREKKERFSLILESASTNQTSMYLCASRPDRGRIYEQYFGPGTRLTVT.

The chain employs TRBV6-5 and TRBJ2-4, with a possible D match to TRBD1 (5 bases). CDR3 length: 13 amino acids. CDR1 MNHEY and CDR2 SVGAGI come from the germline V gene. V was pared by 5 bases and J by 1 base, with 6 bases between. The CDR3 sequence is CASSKGAKNIQYF. The CDR3 coding sequence is TGTGCCAGCAGTAAGGGGGCCAAAAACATTCAGTACTTC.

The J gene is TRBJ2-1, the V gene TRBV5-1; the match to TRBD1 covers 8 bases. After removal of 7 bases from V and 12 bases from J, the junction contained 12 bases not matched to a gene. Germline V gene sequence: CDR1 SGHRS, CDR2 YFSETQ. CDR3 length equals 13 residues. The DNA for the CDR3 is TGCGCCAGCCACCCCGAGGCAGGGACAGGGCAGTTCTTC. Translated: CASHPEAGTGQFF.

The chain employs TRBV6-1 and TRBJ1-3, with D hard to call. The CDR3 contains 12 residues. The V end lost 8 bases, the J end lost 5 bases, and 10 bases lay between the germline ends. The germline V gene has CDR1 MNHNS and CDR2 SASEGT. In DNA, the CDR3 is TGTGCCAGCTCAGTAAGTCGAAACACCATATATTTT. Encoded protein: CASSVSRNTIYF.

The rearrangement uses TRBV2 and TRBJ2-1, with D tentatively TRBD2 (6 bases). V was clipped by 8 bases and J by 4 bases, with 15 bases between them. CDR3 length: 14 amino acids. Germline CDR1 reads SNHLY; CDR2 reads FYNNEI. CDR3 nucleotides: TGTGCCAGCCTCCCAGACAGCGGGTACAATGAGCAGTTCTTC. Amino acids: CASLPDSGYNEQFF.

The rearrangement joins TRBV6-1 to TRBJ1-4, with 10 bases lining up with TRBD1. V dropped 5 bases and J dropped 11; count of bases not matched to a gene: 8. Germline-derived CDR1 and CDR2 are MNHNS and SASEGT. CDR3 size: 14 residues. The CDR3 sequence: CASSSGTGVGKLFF. The CDR3 bases are TGTGCCAGCAGTTCCGGGACAGGGGTAGGGAAACTGTTTTTT.

The CDR3 DNA reads as TGCGCCAGCTCGGACAGGGGCTATGATGGCTACACCTTC. This translates into CASSDRGYDGYTF. The rearrangement uses TRBV5-1 and TRBJ1-2; 9 positions match TRBD1. The germline CDR1 and CDR2 sequences are SGHRS and YFSETQ. Unmatched junction bases numbered 7, after V lost 7 bases and J lost 6 bases. CDR3 length: 13 amino acids.

This clone has only one observation. The CDR3 DNA is TGTGCCAGCAGCCACTCCTACGAGCAGTACTTC. It codes for CASSHSYEQYF. The chain joins TRBV6-5 to TRBJ2-7, with D uncertain. CDR3 length: 11 residues. The germline V gene encodes CDR1 MNHEY and CDR2 SVGAGI. V was trimmed by 6 bases and J by 0 bases, leaving 3 bases between them.

The sample holds one count of this clone. This chain connects TRBV6-5 to TRBJ2-3; the D gene is possibly TRBD1 (6 bases). The germline gives CDR1 MNHEY, CDR2 SVGAGI. This CDR3 comprises 12 residues. Trimming cost V 1 base and J 11 bases, with 10 bases left between them. The CDR3 nucleotides are TGTGCCAGCAGTTACTTACAGGGCGAGCAGTATTTT. Encoded protein: CASSYLQGEQYF.

The chain carries TRBV5-5 and TRBJ1-5, with TRBD1 identical over 10 bases. V was pared by 3 bases and J by 1 base, with 7 bases of the junction left unmatched. The CDR3 has 17 amino acids. The V gene's germline CDR1 is SGHKS and CDR2 YYEKEE (reference sequence). The CDR3 sequence is CASSSTGTGVSNQPQHF. CDR3 nucleotide sequence: TGTGCCAGCAGCTCGACCGGGACAGGGGTGAGCAATCAGCCCCAGCATTTT.

V and J are TRBV15 and TRBJ2-5; 8 bases map to TRBD2. Looked up from germline, CDR1 is LNHNV and CDR2 is YYDKDF (reference sequence). Losses at the gene ends were 0 bases for V and 3 bases for J; bases not matched to a gene: 12. The CDR3 is 18 residues long. This chain's CDR3 is CATSRDPRGSGTKETQYF. As DNA, the CDR3 is TGTGCCACCAGCAGAGATCCCCGGGGTAGCGGGACAAAAGAGACCCAGTACTTC.

The sample holds a few counts of this clone. This rearrangement joins TRBV7-9 to TRBJ2-7; D ambiguous. Germline CDR1 SEHNR, CDR2 FQNEAQ (reference sequence). The V end was cut by 5 bases, the J end by 5 bases, with 7 bases between. The CDR3 runs 11 residues. The CDR3 region is CASSRVDEQYF. The CDR3 nucleotides read TGTGCCAGCAGCCGGGTGGACGAGCAGTACTTC.

The V call is TRBV10-3, the J call TRBJ1-5; 10 bases are a match to TRBD1. Trimming at V came to 0 bases and at J to 3 bases, leaving 2 bases not matched to a gene. The germline V gene has CDR1 ENHRY and CDR2 SYGVKD. The CDR3 covers 16 residues. The CDR3 loop reads CAISESGQGYNQPQHF. The CDR3 coding sequence is TGTGCCATCAGTGAGTCGGGACAGGGGTACAATCAGCCCCAGCATTTT.

This chain uses TRBV25-1 with TRBJ2-3; 7 nucleotides line up with TRBD2. Germline loops: CDR1 MGHDK, CDR2 SYGVNS. Unmatched junction bases numbered 7, after V lost 0 bases and J lost 4 bases. This CDR3 has 16 residues. Written as DNA, the CDR3 is TGTGCCAGCAGTGAATACGGACCCCGGGAGGCAGATACGCAGTATTTT. This encodes CASSEYGPREADTQYF.

The rearrangement links TRBV10-3 to TRBJ2-1; 7 bases match TRBD2. The CDR3 extends over 16 amino acids. CDR1 is ENHRY, CDR2 SYGVKD, per germline. With V trimmed by 3 bases and J by 7 bases, 12 bases remained unmatched. The CDR3 DNA reads TGTGCCATCAGTGATATGAGCGGGGCTCTAGCGAATGAGCAGTTCTTC. It specifies CAISDMSGALANEQFF.